This entry describes one T cell receptor (beta chain). The antigen is not known. This specimen comes from a study of cytomegalovirus exposure and HLA in healthy donors. The wider study: Earlier, approximately 180 million T cells were analyzed, and approximately 110 million unique TCR beta sequences were found among them.

PCR employed 60 Vbeta and 13 Jbeta primers. In the authors' workflow: Per a later analysis, the number of unique TCR beta chains was around 79 million, of which 8.5 million to 11 million were shared. Using immunoSEQ multiplex PCR, the repertoire was profiled, and TCRdb retains in-frame clones only, with some absent. V, J and clone size were drawn from that table, and D and trimming were deduced from the DNA. Of about 220,000 clones listed, about four fifths are singletons. Whole-study results and caveats: Immune exposure was documented only through CMV serostatus. What TCR beta sequences reportedly achieved was accurate prediction of HLA-A and HLA-B alleles in most subjects.

J was trimmed by 2 bases and V by 4 bases; bases with no gene match: 7. Germline V gene sequence: CDR1 SGHRS, CDR2 YFSETQ. There are 16 residues in the CDR3. This receptor was identified in a woman between 40 and 50 years old in good health and CMV-seropositive. The genes are TRBV5-1 and TRBJ1-5, with 9 bases identical to TRBD1. The sequencing sample was made of PBMCs. Here the CDR3 DNA reads TGCGCCAGCAGCCCTACAGGGGGCGCAGGCAATCAGCCCCAGCATTTT. Encoded protein: CASSPTGGAGNQPQHF.